These 9 T cell receptor beta chains came from one sample sequenced in a study of CD8+ T cells in alopecia areata. Treatment of the sample: oral pan-JAK inhibitor, 5-10 mg twice daily. In each case, RNA was isolated and then reverse transcribed into cDNA as the sequencing template. Method: immunoSEQ multiplex PCR; TCRdb's copy keeps in-frame clones and lacks some. The table has around 270,000 clones, roughly 50% seen once. The sequences come from CD4+ T cells sorted from blood, collected at week 24, from a patient treated with tofacitinib. These receptors were collected from a human donor with alopecia areata.

This clone was counted between two and nine times. The chain employs TRBV5-4 and TRBJ2-2; D is ambiguous. Germline CDR1 is SGHNT and CDR2 is YYREEE (reference sequence). Trimming took off 1 base at V and 6 bases at J, with 7 bases between the two ends. This CDR3 spans 13 amino acids. The CDR3 protein is CASSLREAGELFF. In DNA form, the CDR3 reads TGTGCCAGCAGCTTGAGGGAAGCCGGGGAGCTGTTTTTT.

The chain joins TRBV25-1 to TRBJ1-2; perhaps TRBD1 as D (6 bases). This CDR3 has 14 residues. Germline CDR1 MGHDK, CDR2 SYGVNS. V was trimmed by 6 bases and J by 4 bases, leaving 15 bases between them. The CDR3 nucleotides read TGTGCCAGCAGAGCGACAGGTGAGGCCTATGGCTACACCTTC. Amino acid sequence: CASRATGEAYGYTF.

The chain links TRBV7-9 to TRBJ2-7, with 8 bases lining up with TRBD1. The V segment lost 5 bases and the J segment 3 bases; nucleotides outside the gene matches: 6. CDR3 size: 14 residues. From germline, CDR1 is SEHNR and CDR2 FQNEAQ (reference sequence). This CDR3 is CASSPGQGNYEQYF. CDR3 in DNA: TGTGCCAGCAGCCCCGGACAGGGAAACTACGAGCAGTACTTC.

This clone has just a few counts. The rearrangement joins TRBV30 to TRBJ2-7; D is possibly TRBD1 (6 bases). Trimming shortened V by 5 bases and J by 4 bases, and 18 bases separated the two germline ends. Germline V lookup: CDR1 GTSNPN, CDR2 SVGIG (reference sequence). The length of the CDR3 is 14 residues. The CDR3 reads CAWDRGGQGYEQYF. CDR3 DNA: TGTGCCTGGGACAGAGGTGGGCAGGGGTACGAGCAGTACTTC.

This clone was counted between two and nine times. This chain connects TRBV7-3 to TRBJ2-2; the D gene is possibly TRBD2 (5 bases). CDR1 is SGHTA and CDR2 is FQGTGA in the germline V gene. The CDR3 covers 14 residues. V lost 3 bases and J lost 5, with 10 bases in between. CDR3 sequence (DNA): TGTGCCAGCAGCTTCGAAGGAGGAACCGGGGAGCTGTTTTTT. Its protein is CASSFEGGTGELFF.

This clone showed up just a few times. The gene calls are TRBV5-1 and TRBJ2-7; 10 bases map to TRBD1. Trimming removed 2 bases from V and 5 bases from J; junction bases left unmatched: 7. The germline V gene encodes CDR1 SGHRS and CDR2 YFSETQ. The CDR3 is 15 amino acids. The DNA for the CDR3 is TGCGCCAGCAGCTTACCCGGGACAGGGGCCCACGAGCAGTACTTC. Amino acid sequence: CASSLPGTGAHEQYF.

This clone has only a few counts. The chain employs TRBV7-9 and TRBJ2-6; D could derive from TRBD1 or TRBD2 (6 bases each). The CDR3 is 19 residues long. The germline CDR1 and CDR2 sequences are SEHNR and FQNEAQ (reference sequence). The germline V and J ends were trimmed by 2 bases and 2 bases, with 19 bases remaining between them. The CDR3 loop reads CASSLLGDGGPTGANVLTF. In DNA, the CDR3 is TGTGCCAGCAGCTTACTGGGTGATGGGGGGCCCACTGGGGCCAACGTCCTGACTTTC.

CDR3 in DNA: TGTGCCATCAGTGGGACGACAGGGACGGACACCGGGGAGCTGTTTTTT. Its protein is CAISGTTGTDTGELFF. This chain links TRBV10-3 with TRBJ2-2, with TRBD1 identical over 7 bases. V gave up 4 bases and J gave up 3 bases; unmatched junction bases: 8. The CDR3 runs to 16 residues. Looked up from germline, CDR1 is ENHRY and CDR2 is SYGVKD.

The J gene is TRBJ2-6, the V gene TRBV28; D is uncertain. V gave up 5 bases and J gave up 0 bases, with 5 bases separating them. In germline, CDR1 is MDHEN, CDR2 SYDVKM. The CDR3 sequence is 14 residues long. Here the CDR3 reads CASSPLSGANVLTF. The CDR3 nucleotides read TGTGCCAGCAGTCCCCTCTCTGGGGCCAACGTCCTGACTTTC. The whole variable domain, filled in from reference TRBV28 and TRBJ2-6, reads DVKVTQSSRYLVKRTGEKVFLECVQDMDHENMFWYRQDPGLGLRLIYFSYDVKMKEKGDIPEGYSVSREKKERFSLILESASTNQTSMYLCASSPLSGANVLTFGAGSRLTVL.